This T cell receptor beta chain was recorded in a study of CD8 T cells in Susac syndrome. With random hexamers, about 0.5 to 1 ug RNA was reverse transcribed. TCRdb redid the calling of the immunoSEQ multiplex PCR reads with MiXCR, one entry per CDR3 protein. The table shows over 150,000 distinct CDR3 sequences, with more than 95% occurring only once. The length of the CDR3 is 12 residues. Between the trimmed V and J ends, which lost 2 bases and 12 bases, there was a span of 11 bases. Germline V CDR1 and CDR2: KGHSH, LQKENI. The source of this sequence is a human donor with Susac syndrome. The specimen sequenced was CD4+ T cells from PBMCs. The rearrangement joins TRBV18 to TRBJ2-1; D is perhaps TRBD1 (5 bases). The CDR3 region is CASSPTGQLQFF. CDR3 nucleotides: TGTGCCAGCTCACCAACAGGACAACTGCAGTTCTTC.